The 21 T cell receptor beta chains given below trace back to one sample, sequenced in a study of blood T cell repertoires in COVID-19. The data were produced by immunoSEQ multiplex PCR, yet TCRdb's version contains in-frame clones alone and is incomplete. The sample consists of approximately 100,000 clones, approximately 93% of them appearing once. Source material: peripheral blood. The receptors derive from a man aged 55-75 years with acute or convalescent COVID-19.

V is TRBV6-1 and J is TRBJ1-6; D call uncertain. This CDR3 is built from 18 residues. V was clipped by 2 bases and J by 5 bases, with 19 bases between them. CDR1 and CDR2 from the germline V gene are MNHNS and SASEGT. The CDR3 DNA reads as TGTGCCAGCAGTGAAAGAGGGAGATTCCCCCGTGATAATTCACCCCTCCACTTT. As protein: CASSERGRFPRDNSPLHF.

The rearrangement joins TRBV27 to TRBJ1-2; no clear D. V dropped 5 bases and J dropped 5 bases, with 12 bases sitting between them. Germline values: CDR1 MNHEY, CDR2 SMNVEV (reference sequence). This CDR3 comprises 13 residues. The CDR3 nucleotides read TGTGCCAGCAGTCCCCTGGCTGAATATGGCTACACCTTC. This encodes CASSPLAEYGYTF.

The V and J genes are TRBV5-1 and TRBJ1-1; tentative D call: TRBD1 (6 bases). There are 14 residues in the CDR3. The V end was cut by 0 bases, the J end by 1 base, with 7 bases between. Germline V gene sequence: CDR1 SGHRS, CDR2 YFSETQ. Written as DNA, the CDR3 is TGCGCCAGCAGCTTGGCAGGGGCGAACACTGAAGCTTTCTTT. It is translated as CASSLAGANTEAFF. The full variable domain, with the rest looked up from reference TRBV5-1 and TRBJ1-1, is KAGVTQTPRYLIKTRGQQVTLSCSPISGHRSVSWYQQTPGQGLQFLFEYFSETQRNKGNFPGRFSGRQFSNSRSEMNVSTLELGDSALYLCASSLAGANTEAFFGQGTRLTVV.

The chain is built from TRBV23-1 and TRBJ1-1; D may be TRBD1 (6 bases). TRBV23-1 has ORF status, its function being uncertain. The CDR3 is 18 residues long. The V end lost 4 bases, the J end lost 6 bases, and 27 bases lay between the germline ends. In nucleotides, the CDR3 is TGCGCCAGCAGTCGAAGGGATCCTAACAGGGAGGGAAAAGCTGAAGCTTTCTTT. It is translated as CASSRRDPNREGKAEAFF.

V and J are TRBV6-5 and TRBJ1-2, with 7 bases identical to TRBD1. The CDR3 extends over 13 amino acids. V was pared by 6 bases and J by 2 bases, with 3 bases of the junction left unmatched. Germline-derived CDR1 and CDR2 are MNHEY and SVGAGI. The CDR3 region is CASSRGQNYGYTF. DNA for the CDR3: TGTGCCAGCAGCCGGGGACAGAACTATGGCTACACCTTC.

The V call is TRBV28, the J call TRBJ1-3; no clear D gene. CDR3 length: 14 amino acids. CDR1 is MDHEN and CDR2 is SYDVKM in the germline V gene. Trimming removed 5 bases at V and 4 bases at J, with 12 bases between. CDR3 nucleotide sequence: TGTGCCAGCAGTCGAGGGTGGTTCGGAAACACCATATATTTT. Protein: CASSRGWFGNTIYF.

The rearrangement joins TRBV30 to TRBJ1-6, with a weak D call TRBD1 (6 bases). Germline CDR1 reads GTSNPN; CDR2 reads SVGIG (reference sequence). Trimming removed 3 bases from V and 7 bases from J, with 13 bases in between. This CDR3 has 14 residues. CDR3 sequence reads: CAWSPLRGNSPLHF. Written as DNA, the CDR3 is TGTGCCTGGAGCCCTCTCAGGGGAAATTCACCCCTCCACTTT.

CDR3 in DNA: TGTGCCAGCTCACCACCGCTAGCGGAAAATGAGCAGTTCTTC. This encodes CASSPPLAENEQFF. The genes are TRBV18 and TRBJ2-1; 7 bases line up with TRBD2. CDR1 and CDR2 (germline): KGHSH, LQKENI. J was trimmed by 7 bases and V by 0 bases; bases with no gene match: 3. This CDR3 is built from 14 residues.

The genes are TRBV2 and TRBJ2-3; 14 bases match TRBD2. This CDR3 is built from 15 residues. Trimming removed 7 bases from V and 4 bases from J; junction bases left unmatched: 4. The germline gives CDR1 SNHLY, CDR2 FYNNEI. CDR3 in DNA: TGTGCCAGCACCTGGGGACTAGCGGGAGCAGATACGCAGTATTTT. It encodes CASTWGLAGADTQYF.

V and J are TRBV3-1 (or the pseudogene TRBV3-2) and TRBJ1-1; D might be TRBD1 (6 bases). The CDR3 contains 15 residues. Germline V CDR1 and CDR2: LGHDT, YNNKEL (reference sequence). Trimming shortened V by 5 bases and J by 0 bases, and 13 bases separated the two germline ends. In nucleotides, the CDR3 is TGTGCCAGCAGCTTACGGACAGTTATGAACACTGAAGCTTTCTTT. Translated, it gives CASSLRTVMNTEAFF.

The V call is TRBV11-2, the J call TRBJ1-3; unclear D gene. Germline V gene lookup returns CDR1 SGHAT and CDR2 FQNNGV. The V end lost 1 base, the J end lost 8 bases, and 12 bases lay between the germline ends. CDR3 size: 14 residues. This chain's CDR3 is CASSLGLAVDTIYF. The DNA for the CDR3 is TGTGCCAGCAGCTTAGGCCTCGCGGTCGACACCATATATTTT. Using reference TRBV11-2 and TRBJ1-3 for the parts outside the CDR3, the full variable domain is EAGVAQSPRYKIIEKRQSVAFWCNPISGHATLYWYQQILGQGPKLLIQFQNNGVVDDSQLPKDRFSAERLKGVDSTLKIQPAKLEDSAVYLCASSLGLAVDTIYFGEGSWLTVV.

The V and J genes are TRBV19 and TRBJ1-1; D gene ambiguous. The CDR3 spans 14 residues. Looked up from germline, CDR1 is LNHDA and CDR2 is SQIVND (reference sequence). V was cut by 2 bases and J by 3 bases, with 10 bases left in between. The chain's CDR3 is CASSISPRDTEAFF. For the CDR3, the DNA is TGTGCCAGTAGTATAAGCCCCCGGGACACTGAAGCTTTCTTT.

The J gene is TRBJ1-5, the V gene TRBV19; a possible D gene is TRBD1 (5 bases). The germline gives CDR1 LNHDA, CDR2 SQIVND (reference sequence). The length of the CDR3 is 16 residues. The V end was cut by 1 base, the J end by 2 bases, with 12 bases between. CDR3 protein: CASSIGGGVGNQPQHF. The CDR3 nucleotides are TGTGCCAGTAGTATAGGTGGGGGGGTGGGCAATCAGCCCCAGCATTTT.

J is TRBJ2-5 and V is TRBV28, with TRBD2 matching over 9 bases. V gave up 5 bases and J gave up 5 bases; unmatched junction bases: 18. The V gene's germline CDR1 is MDHEN and CDR2 SYDVKM. This CDR3 has 18 amino acids. The CDR3 region has the DNA TGTGCCAGCAGTCCCACCGGTGCCGCGGGAGGGCATAGGGAGACCCAGTACTTC. Protein product: CASSPTGAAGGHRETQYF.

The chain carries TRBV30 and TRBJ2-3, with a possible D match to TRBD2 (6 bases). The germline V gene has CDR1 GTSNPN and CDR2 SVGIG (reference sequence). Between the trimmed V and J ends, which lost 1 base and 0 bases, there was a span of 17 bases. The CDR3 has 17 amino acids. The CDR3 bases are TGTGCCTGGAGTGCCCGACGGGAGACCCTCAGCACAGATACGCAGTATTTT. This translates into CAWSARRETLSTDTQYF.

This clone was counted once. The chain links TRBV2 to TRBJ2-1, with TRBD2 matching over 8 bases. V lost 4 bases, J lost 5 bases, and 19 bases stayed unmatched. CDR1 is SNHLY and CDR2 is FYNNEI in the germline V gene. The CDR3 length is 19 residues. This chain's CDR3 is CASSVSGHFTSGFDNEQFF. The CDR3 nucleotides read TGTGCCAGCAGTGTCTCGGGCCATTTTACTAGCGGCTTTGACAATGAGCAGTTCTTC.

The chain joins TRBV6-6 to TRBJ2-7, with 7 bases identical to TRBD2. The V segment lost 6 bases and the J segment 2 bases; nucleotides outside the gene matches: 7. The CDR3 has 14 residues. CDR1 MNHNY and CDR2 SVGAGI come from the germline V gene (reference sequence). DNA for the CDR3: TGTGCCAGCAGAGACGGGAGGAGGACCTACGAGCAGTACTTC. Encoded protein: CASRDGRRTYEQYF.

J is TRBJ1-1 and V is TRBV5-5, with D maybe TRBD1 (6 bases). Germline V lookup: CDR1 SGHKS, CDR2 YYEKEE (reference sequence). V was clipped by 3 bases and J by 6 bases, with 15 bases between them. This CDR3 contains 14 residues. CDR3 DNA: TGTGCCAGCAGCTCAGTGGACAGACCCGCTGAAGCTTTCTTT. This sequence encodes CASSSVDRPAEAFF.

The chain joins TRBV7-9 to TRBJ2-1, with 10 bases fitting TRBD2. Germline loops: CDR1 SEHNR, CDR2 FQNEAQ (reference sequence). The CDR3 loop spans 14 amino acids. J gave up 6 bases and V 3 bases, and 2 bases lay outside the gene matches. The CDR3 loop is CASSFLAGGNEQFF. The CDR3 DNA sequence: TGTGCCAGCAGCTTTTTAGCGGGAGGCAATGAGCAGTTCTTC.

This clone showed up just once. The chain recombines TRBV4-2 with TRBJ2-4, with 11 bases that match TRBD2. With 1 base clipped from V and 6 bases from J, the junction kept 14 bases outside the gene matches. From germline, CDR1 is LGHNA and CDR2 YNFKEQ. This CDR3 has 19 residues. The CDR3 DNA reads TGTGCCAGCAGCCAAGTGGGGGACCCCATAGCGGGAGGGGTAAACATTCAGTACTTC. Its protein is CASSQVGDPIAGGVNIQYF.

The gene calls are TRBV4-2 and TRBJ2-7; maybe TRBD2 (5 bases). Germline CDR1 is LGHNA and CDR2 is YNFKEQ. V was trimmed by 4 bases and J by 3 bases, leaving 22 bases between them. CDR3 length equals 17 residues. CDR3 nucleotide sequence: TGTGCCAGCAGCCCAACATTAGGAGGTAGCACTCACTACGAGCAGTACTTC. Its translation: CASSPTLGGSTHYEQYF.